The present T cell receptor (beta chain) was sequenced within a study of radiotherapy plus CTLA-4 blockade in lung cancer. Study information: Objective responses were seen in under 20% of patients, disease control in approximately 29%. Study-level results: There was expansion of tumor-derived TCR clones in blood after radiotherapy plus ipilimumab.

Per germline, CDR1 SGHNT and CDR2 YYREEE (reference sequence). Trimming shortened V by 4 bases and J by 0 bases, and 11 bases separated the two germline ends. There are 15 residues in the CDR3. In chemo-refractory metastatic non-small-cell lung cancer, patients got ipilimumab CTLA-4 blockade together with focal radiation. The method was immunoSEQ multiplex PCR; TCRdb's version includes in-frame clones alone and lacks a portion of them. The sample has approximately 73,000 clones, roughly 91% seen once. Note on this clone: Its antigen is undetermined.

The sample in question was peripheral blood, obtained from a patient treated with radiotherapy plus ipilimumab. This clonotype was obtained from a human donor with non-small cell lung cancer that progressed on radiotherapy plus ipilimumab. J is TRBJ2-1 and V is TRBV5-4; D is perhaps TRBD1 (5 bases). The DNA of the CDR3 is TGTGCCAGCAGCGAAGACAGCCTCTCCTACAATGAGCAGTTCTTC. Amino acid sequence: CASSEDSLSYNEQFF.